A selection of T cell receptor beta chains follows, all from one sample in a study of cytomegalovirus exposure and HLA in healthy donors. The data were produced by immunoSEQ multiplex PCR, yet TCRdb's version contains in-frame clones alone and is incomplete. In the table there are some 150,000 clones, more than 75% of which are singletons. Sequencing input: PBMCs. Receptor source: a male donor in good health and CMV-seronegative. CDR3s include the opening cysteine and the closing phenylalanine or tryptophan. The D gene is left open where the match is weak. The listing skips clone size in some rows; elsewhere it reads once, few, many or a size class.

v_call	j_call	d_call	clone_size	cdr3_nt	cdr3_aa
TRBV2	TRBJ1-1	NA	NA	TGTGCCAGCGGCAGAGGCACTGAAGCTTTCTTT	CASGRGTEAFF
TRBV6-6	TRBJ1-1	NA	few	TGTGCCAGCAGTTACTCGGTAGTTTTCTTT	CASSYSVVFF
TRBV14	TRBJ2-2	TRBD1	NA	TGTGCCAGCAGCGCCCGGGACAGGGGAACCGGGGAGCTGTTTTTT	CASSARDRGTGELFF
TRBV6-6	TRBJ1-5	NA	few	TGTGCCAGCAGTTACTACATAAATCAGCCCCAGCATTTT	CASSYYINQPQHF
TRBV18	TRBJ2-7	TRBD1	NA	TGTGCCAGCTCACCACCTGGACAGGGAACCTACGAGCAGTACTTC	CASSPPGQGTYEQYF
TRBV9	TRBJ2-7	TRBD1	NA	TGTGCCAGCAGCGGAGGGGGCCTCTCCTACGAGCAGTACTTC	CASSGGGLSYEQYF
TRBV5-8	TRBJ1-4	TRBD1	NA	TGTGCCAGCAGCACCGGACAGGGGTATGAAAAACTGTTTTTT	CASSTGQGYEKLFF
TRBV6-1	TRBJ1-4	NA	NA	TGTGCCAGCAGTGAAATGGGACAAAGAGAAAAACTGTTTTTT	CASSEMGQREKLFF
TRBV29-1	TRBJ2-3	TRBD2	NA	TGCAGCGTTGAAATAGCGGGGGCAGATACGCAGTATTTT	CSVEIAGADTQYF
TRBV19	TRBJ1-1	NA	NA	TGTGCCAGTAGTCTTTCGACGGGGACTGAAGCTTTCTTT	CASSLSTGTEAFF
TRBV5-6	TRBJ1-5	NA	NA	TGTGCCAGCACCCGACACGTATCGCATAGCAATCAGCCCCAGCATTTT	CASTRHVSHSNQPQHF
TRBV5-3	TRBJ2-1	TRBD1	NA	TGTGCCAGAAGCTTGTGGACAGGGGTGACACCCTCCTACAATGAGCAGTTCTTC	CARSLWTGVTPSYNEQFF
TRBV13	TRBJ2-3	TRBD2	NA	TGTGCCAGCAGCTTCGGACTAGCGGGGGGGAAAGAAGATACGCAGTATTTT	CASSFGLAGGKEDTQYF
TRBV29-1	TRBJ1-3	TRBD1	NA	TGCAGCGTTGAGTCGGGACAGGGAAACACCATATATTTT	CSVESGQGNTIYF
TRBV6-5	TRBJ2-6	NA	NA	TGTGCCAGCATTGGGCCTGGGGCCAACGTCCTGACTTTC	CASIGPGANVLTF
TRBV5-1	TRBJ2-1	TRBD2	NA	TGCGCCAGCAGCTTTTCGGGGACTAGCGAGGATGAGCAGTTCTTC	CASSFSGTSEDEQFF
TRBV5-5	TRBJ2-4	TRBD2	NA	TGTGCCAGCAGCTCCTCGACTAGCGGGGTCCAAATTCAGTACTTC	CASSSSTSGVQIQYF
TRBV6-6	TRBJ1-1	TRBD1	NA	TGTGCCAGCAGTTACTCGACAGGGTGGGGCACTGAAGCTTTCTTT	CASSYSTGWGTEAFF
TRBV9	TRBJ2-1	NA	once	TGTGCCAGCAGCGAAGGGGTCCTCTACAATGAGCAGTTCTTC	CASSEGVLYNEQFF
TRBV4-1	TRBJ1-2	NA	few	TGCGCCAGCAGCCAAGACGGGACATCCTATGGCTACACCTTC	CASSQDGTSYGYTF
TRBV5-8	TRBJ2-3	TRBD2	NA	TGTGCCAGCAGCTTGCTCCGGGAGGGAGATACGCAGTATTTT	CASSLLREGDTQYF
TRBV2	TRBJ2-5	NA	once	TGTGCCAGCAGTGAAGGGAGGGTTCGGGAGACCCAGTACTTC	CASSEGRVRETQYF
TRBV4-3	TRBJ2-3	TRBD2	NA	TGCGCCAGCAGCCAAACCTTAGCGGGGGATACGCAGTATTTT	CASSQTLAGDTQYF
TRBV5-1	TRBJ2-1	TRBD1	few	TGCGCCAGCAGCAGACAGGGGAATGAGCAGTTCTTC	CASSRQGNEQFF